Below are 17 T cell receptor beta chains sequenced from a single sample in a study of identical twins. TCRdb itself ran the 5' RACE reads through MiXCR, one entry per CDR3 protein. The sample records around 250,000 distinct CDR3 sequences, around 7% being singletons. Separately, the same data were catalogued under a study of yellow fever vaccine responses in identical twins.

What was sequenced was memory (CD45RO+) T cells sorted from blood. All receptors derive from a woman aged 18-29 years in good health.

The chain is built from TRBV10-3 and TRBJ1-2; no clear D. Per germline, CDR1 ENHRY and CDR2 SYGVKD. There are 13 residues in the CDR3. V shed 9 bases and J shed 6 bases, with 17 bases lying between them. The DNA of the CDR3 is TGTGCCATTTATCCGGGAGGGTTTGATGGCTACACCTTC. Encoded protein: CAIYPGGFDGYTF.

This rearrangement joins TRBV20-1 to TRBJ2-1; D possibly uses TRBD1 or TRBD2 (5 bases each). The CDR3 totals 13 residues. V was pared by 6 bases and J by 1 base, with 10 bases between. The germline V gene encodes CDR1 DFQATT and CDR2 SNEGSKA (reference sequence). The CDR3 coding sequence is TGCAGTGCCCGAGGGGTTTCCTACAATGAGCAGTTCTTC. Its protein product is CSARGVSYNEQFF.

At least ten counts were recorded for this clonotype. The chain employs TRBV10-3 and TRBJ1-4, with D unresolved. The CDR3 consists of 15 residues. The V gene lost 3 bases and the J gene lost 0 bases, with 8 bases spanning the gap. Germline-derived CDR1 and CDR2 are ENHRY and SYGVKD. The CDR3 here is CAISDSKATNEKLFF. In DNA, the CDR3 is TGTGCCATCAGTGACAGCAAAGCAACTAATGAAAAACTGTTTTTT.

V usage is TRBV15 and J usage is TRBJ2-2; 14 positions agree with TRBD2. The germline V gene has CDR1 LNHNV and CDR2 YYDKDF (reference sequence). V lost 3 bases to trimming and J lost 6 bases; unmatched junction nucleotides: 9. The CDR3 runs 18 residues. This CDR3 reads CATSREYPGLAGAGELFF. In DNA form, the CDR3 reads TGTGCCACCAGCAGGGAATACCCGGGACTAGCGGGAGCCGGGGAGCTGTTTTTT.

A note on this clonotype: This may stem from a read error, because a much larger clone lies one nucleotide away. This chain uses TRBV12-3 or TRBV12-4 with TRBJ2-3, with a weak D call TRBD2 (6 bases). Trimming stripped 6 bases from V and 4 bases from J, with 20 bases between. This CDR3 is 16 amino acids long. The CDR3 DNA follows: TGTGCCAGCAGGCGCACCGGGTCTAGCGTAGCAGATACGCAGTATTTT. Translating gives CASRRTGSSVADTQYF.

This clonotype was found once. The V and J genes are TRBV11-1 and TRBJ1-2, with 8 bases aligning to TRBD1. V was clipped by 8 bases and J by 5 bases; unmatched bases: 7. Per the germline V gene, CDR1 is SGHAT and CDR2 is FQDESV (reference sequence). CDR3 length: 13 residues. The CDR3 DNA reads as TGTGCCAGCTGCCAAGACAGGGGTTATGGCTACACCTTC. Residues: CASCQDRGYGYTF. Drawing the rest from reference TRBV11-1 and TRBJ1-2, the complete variable domain is EAEVAQSPRYKITEKSQAVAFWCDPISGHATLYWYRQILGQGPELLVQFQDESVVDDSQLPKDRFSAERLKGVDSTLKIQPAELGDSAMYLCASCQDRGYGYTFGSGTRLTVV.

The sample holds a few counts of this clonotype. The CDR3 DNA reads TGTGCCAGCAGTTTGGGCGGGGAGAGAGTTTCACCCCTCCACTTT. Protein product: CASSLGGERVSPLHF. This rearrangement joins TRBV13 to TRBJ1-6; D is uncertain. The CDR3 runs to 15 residues. V lost 6 bases and J 9 bases, leaving 18 bases between the germline ends. Germline CDR1 PRHDT, CDR2 FYEKMQ (reference sequence).

This clonotype was counted a few times. This chain joins TRBV19 and TRBJ1-2, with 7 bases that match TRBD1. The CDR3 runs to 14 residues. V trimming: 6 bases; J trimming: 5 bases; junction bases outside the gene matches: 9. Germline CDR1 is LNHDA and CDR2 is SQIVND (reference sequence). As DNA, the CDR3 is TGTGCCAGTAGGCCTGACAGGGAACTTTATGGCTACACCTTC. It encodes CASRPDRELYGYTF.

This sequence joins TRBV21-1 and TRBJ1-1. TRBV21-1 is given as a pseudogene. The CDR3 consists of 17 residues. CDR3 DNA sequence: TGTGCCAGCAGCAAGGCGCTACTATGCAGGCTTTACACTGAAGCTTTCTTT. Translated, it gives CASSKALLCRLYTEAFF.

Many counts were recorded for this clonotype. The chain employs TRBV20-1 and TRBJ1-1; 8 bases are a match to TRBD1. CDR1 DFQATT and CDR2 SNEGSKA come from the germline V gene (reference sequence). This CDR3 contains 13 residues. The DNA for the CDR3 is TGCAGGGGTGCAGGGGGCGATTACACTGAAGCTTTCTTT. Protein sequence: CRGAGGDYTEAFF.

Many counts were recorded for this clonotype. This rearrangement joins TRBV20-1 to TRBJ2-7, with D tentatively TRBD1 or TRBD2 (5 bases each). The germline V gene has CDR1 DFQATT and CDR2 SNEGSKA (reference sequence). The CDR3 runs to 11 residues. The CDR3 here is CSPGTFYEQYV. DNA of the CDR3: TGCAGCCCAGGGACCTTCTACGAGCAGTACGTC.

The chain uses TRBV20-1 and TRBJ2-7; a weak D match, TRBD1 (5 bases). This CDR3 spans 12 amino acids. Trimming pared 4 bases from V and 3 bases from J, leaving 10 bases between. The germline V gene encodes CDR1 DFQATT and CDR2 SNEGSKA (reference sequence). The DNA for the CDR3 is TGCAGTGCTAAGGGGATGAGCTACGAGCAGTACTTC. Encoded protein: CSAKGMSYEQYF.

About this clonotype itself: A much larger clone lies a single base off, so this may be a read error. The V call is TRBV5-1, the J call TRBJ2-3, with 8 bases fitting TRBD1. From germline, CDR1 is SGHRS and CDR2 YFSETQ. This CDR3 has 15 residues. V lost 4 bases to trimming and J lost 2 bases; unmatched junction nucleotides: 6. The CDR3 protein is CASSAGQGSTDTQYF. CDR3 bases: TGCGCCAGCAGCGCAGGACAGGGATCCACAGATACGCAGTATTTT.

This clonotype was picked up many times. CDR3 sequence reads: CASSATGVEANVLTF. CDR3 bases: TGTGCCAGCAGCGCGACAGGGGTAGAGGCCAACGTCCTGACTTTC. The chain links TRBV6-1 to TRBJ2-6; 8 positions match TRBD1. This CDR3 region has 15 residues. J gave up 6 bases and V 6 bases, and 7 bases lay outside the gene matches. Germline-derived CDR1 and CDR2 are MNHNS and SASEGT.

The sample holds many counts of this clonotype. The rearrangement joins TRBV9 to TRBJ2-2, with 8 bases matching TRBD2. The CDR3 runs 14 residues. The ends lost 4 bases at V and 8 bases at J; junction bases unmatched: 7. CDR1 SGDLS and CDR2 YYNGEE come from the germline V gene. DNA for the CDR3: TGTGCCAGCAGCCCCCGGGGGGGTTCTGGGGAGCTGTTTTTT. Amino acid sequence: CASSPRGGSGELFF.

This clonotype turned up a few times. The chain links TRBV9 to TRBJ2-1; TRBD1 agrees at 7 bases. Germline V gene sequence: CDR1 SGDLS, CDR2 YYNGEE. Trimming cost V 3 bases and J 6 bases; bases outside gene matches: 6. The CDR3 extends over 14 amino acids. CDR3 loop: CASSETGLSNEQFF. The CDR3 coding sequence is TGTGCCAGCAGCGAGACAGGGTTAAGCAATGAGCAGTTCTTC.

This clonotype was recorded many times. The chain couples TRBV24-1 to TRBJ2-1; 8 bases agree with TRBD1. The CDR3 contains 13 residues. Germline loops: CDR1 KGHDR, CDR2 SFDVKD. The J segment lost 2 bases and the V segment lost 7 bases, leaving 0 bases of the junction unmatched. CDR3 nucleotide sequence: TGTGCCACCAGACAGGGGGCCTACAATGAGCAGTTCTTC. Its translation: CATRQGAYNEQFF.